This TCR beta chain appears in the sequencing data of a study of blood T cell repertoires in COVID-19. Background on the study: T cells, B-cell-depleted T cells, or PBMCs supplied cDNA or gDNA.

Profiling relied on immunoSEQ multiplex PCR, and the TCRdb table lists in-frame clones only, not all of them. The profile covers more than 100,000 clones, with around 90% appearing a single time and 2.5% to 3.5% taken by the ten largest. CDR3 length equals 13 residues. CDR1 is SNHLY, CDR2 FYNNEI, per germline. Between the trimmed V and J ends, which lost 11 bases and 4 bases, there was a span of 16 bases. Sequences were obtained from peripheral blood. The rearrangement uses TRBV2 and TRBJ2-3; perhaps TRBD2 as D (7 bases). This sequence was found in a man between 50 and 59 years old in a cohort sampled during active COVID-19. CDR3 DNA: TGTGCCGGAGGGGGGGCCGGGTCAGATACGCAGTATTTT. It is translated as CAGGGAGSDTQYF.